This T cell receptor beta chain emerged from a study of OX40 agonist ivuxolimab in advanced cancers. Study at large: Dose-escalation patients had hepatocellular carcinoma, melanoma, renal cell or head and neck cancer.

The V gene's germline CDR1 is LNHDA and CDR2 SQIVND (reference sequence). The V segment lost 3 bases and the J segment 5 bases; nucleotides outside the gene matches: 21. This CDR3 contains 19 residues. Points from the study as a whole: With doses of 0.1 to 3.0 mg/kg, CD4+ and CD8+ blood T cells had undergone clonal expansion by week 6.

Produced via immunoSEQ multiplex PCR; TCRdb's table is partial and in-frame only. This table holds approximately 73,000 clones, about 88% found once. About this clone itself: Its antigen is still unknown.

The rearrangement uses TRBV19 and TRBJ2-7; TRBD2 matches 8 bases. Sequencing was performed on CD4+ or CD8+ T cells sorted from blood, taken in a trial of the OX40 agonist ivuxolimab. This clonotype was sampled from an adult with an advanced solid tumor such as melanoma, head and neck, liver or kidney cancer. CDR3 loop: CASSMMGGRVRAGGHEQYF. The CDR3 DNA is TGTGCCAGTAGTATGATGGGAGGACGCGTGAGGGCGGGGGGCCACGAGCAGTACTTC.